A selection of T cell receptor beta chains follows, all from one sample in a study of blood T cells in healthy people across ages. Each CDR3 protein is one row after TCRdb ran MiXCR on the 5' RACE reads. The sample has almost 1 million distinct CDR3 sequences, roughly 51% seen once. The sequencing input was blood. The receptors shown here come from an older woman in good health. CDR3s include the opening cysteine and the closing phenylalanine or tryptophan. D genes are given only for firm matches. The listing skips clone size in some rows; elsewhere it reads once, few, many or a size class.

D	V	size	J	DNA	CDR3
TRBD1	TRBV29-1	-	TRBJ2-2	TGCAGCGTACCCGGGACAGGGAACACCGGGGAGCTGTTTTTT	CSVPGTGNTGELFF
-	TRBV29-1	-	TRBJ2-2	TGCAGCGTTGAGGCCCGTGTAGGGGAGCTGTTTTTT	CSVEARVGELFF
-	TRBV6-5	-	TRBJ2-1	TGTGCCAGCAGTAATCAGGGCGCTGAGCAGTTCTTC	CASSNQGAEQFF
-	TRBV20-1	-	TRBJ1-2	TGCAGTGCTAGAATGGGACGCGATGGCTACACCTTC	CSARMGRDGYTF
TRBD2	TRBV6-5	few	TRBJ2-7	TGTGCCAGCAGTTACTCGAGGATAGCGGGCGCTCCCTACGAGCAGTACTTC	CASSYSRIAGAPYEQYF
-	TRBV5-1	-	TRBJ1-5	TGCGCCAGCAGCTTGGGGGCAAGAGGGCAGCCCCAGCATTTT	CASSLGARGQPQHF
TRBD2	TRBV20-1	few	TRBJ2-1	TGCAGTGCTGGGCGGGAGGTTTCCAATGAGCAGTTCTTC	CSAGREVSNEQFF
TRBD2	TRBV12-3/TRBV12-4	-	TRBJ2-3	TGTACCAGCAGTCCTAAAAGGGGCGGGAGCCCAAATACGCAGTATTTT	CTSSPKRGGSPNTQYF
-	TRBV29-1	-	TRBJ2-7	TGCAGCGTGAGGGGGGGCAGGTACGAGCAGTACTTC	CSVRGGRYEQYF
-	TRBV27	-	TRBJ1-2	TGTGCCAGCAGTATACATCCCTCGGGGGCGATTGAGGATGGCTACACCTTC	CASSIHPSGAIEDGYTF
-	TRBV28	-	TRBJ2-6	TGTGCCAGCAGTACTCCCACAGGGTCTGGGGCCAACGTCCTGACTTTC	CASSTPTGSGANVLTF
TRBD2	TRBV4-1	-	TRBJ2-1	TGCGCCAGCAGCCAGGGGACTAGCGGGAACATCGTTCGCAATGAGCAGTTCTTC	CASSQGTSGNIVRNEQFF
-	TRBV28	few	TRBJ2-3	TGTGCCAGCAGCAGGGAGGGCACAGATACGCAGTATTTT	CASSREGTDTQYF
-	TRBV28	-	TRBJ2-1	TGTGCCAGCAGAATGGGGGAGACCCAGTTCTTC	CASRMGETQFF
-	TRBV29-1	-	TRBJ2-1	TGCAGCGGCCGCGGATCAGTTCCCACCGAGCAGTTCTTC	CSGRGSVPTEQFF
TRBD2	TRBV6-5	few	TRBJ2-7	TGTGCCAGCGGCCTCGGGAGGTCCTACAATGAGCAGTACTTC	CASGLGRSYNEQYF
-	TRBV20-1	few	TRBJ2-1	TGCAGTGCGGCGCCCTTGAGCAGTGGATTCAATGAGCAGTTCTTC	CSAAPLSSGFNEQFF
TRBD1	TRBV6-2/TRBV6-3	-	TRBJ2-5	TGTGCCAGCAGGGTACGGGGACAGGGGGGAATAGAGACCCAGTACTTC	CASRVRGQGGIETQYF
-	TRBV4-1	few	TRBJ2-1	TGCGCCAGCAGCCAATTGACTGGTTACAATGAGCAGTTCTTC	CASSQLTGYNEQFF